This entry lists 22 T cell receptor beta chains sequenced from one sample in a study of tumor and adjacent non-tumor tissue in lung cancer. No cell sorting was done before RNA was extracted from the tissue. The library came from three nested PCR rounds adapted from ARM-PCR protocols. TCRdb ran MiXCR on the multiplex PCR reads and lists one entry per CDR3 protein. This table has 81,000 or so distinct CDR3 sequences, over 80% appearing once. Material for sequencing was lung tumor tissue. Receptor source: a woman between 50 and 59 years old with non-small cell lung cancer.

This sequence joins TRBV5-1 and TRBJ1-4; D remains ambiguous. The CDR3 consists of 15 residues. Germline CDR1 and CDR2: SGHRS and YFSETQ. Trimming removed 4 bases at V and 4 bases at J, with 14 bases between. CDR3 loop: CASSLARANNEKLFF. For the CDR3, the DNA is TGCGCCAGCAGCCTGGCTAGAGCAAATAATGAAAAACTGTTTTTT.

Details on this clonotype: At one of its ends the junction is not consistent with the germline gene, which may arise from a read error. The chain is built from TRBV20-1 and TRBJ1-1; D possibly corresponds to TRBD1 (6 bases). The germline CDR1 and CDR2 sequences are DFQATT and SNEGSKA (reference sequence). This CDR3 has 14 residues. The CDR3 region is CTAKGGCSDTEAFF. CDR3 coding DNA: TGCACTGCAAAAGGGGGGTGTTCGGACACTGAAGCCTTCTTT.

Comment on this clonotype: Sequence at one end of the junction differs from germline and may be a read error. The J gene is TRBJ2-1, the V gene TRBV6-2 or TRBV6-3, with D perhaps being TRBD1 or TRBD2 (5 bases each). There are 14 residues in the CDR3. The germline V gene encodes CDR1 MNHEY and CDR2 SVGEGT. CDR3 residues: CASIPSGDRSEQFF. The DNA of the CDR3 is TGTGCCAGCATTCCATCCGGGGACCGCAGTGAGCAGTTCTTT.

This clonotype was seen only once. CDR3 DNA sequence: TGTGCCTTATTGAGAGGGTCAGGGATCACAGATACGCAGTATTTT. This sequence encodes CALLRGSGITDTQYF. The chain joins TRBV30 to TRBJ2-3; D may be TRBD1 or TRBD2 (5 bases each). The CDR3 runs 15 residues. Germline V gene sequence: CDR1 GTSNPN, CDR2 SVGIG (reference sequence). V was shortened by 7 bases and J by 2 bases, with 19 bases between the two germline ends.

The chain employs TRBV20-1 and TRBJ2-3; D call uncertain. Germline CDR1 and CDR2: DFQATT and SNEGSKA (reference sequence). This CDR3 has 14 amino acids. CDR3 sequence (DNA): TGCAATGCGGCAGACGGGCTGACGGTGGATACGCAGTATTTT. Its protein is CNAADGLTVDTQYF.

This clonotype was found many times. The chain combines TRBV6-2 or TRBV6-3 with TRBJ2-7; 10 positions agree with TRBD2. CDR1 and CDR2 from the germline V gene are MNHEY and SVGEGT. The CDR3 is made up of 14 amino acids. V lost 5 bases and J lost 1; bases outside the gene matches: 2. CDR3 in amino acids: CASSTSGMSYEQYF. The CDR3 nucleotides read TGTGCCAGCAGTACTAGCGGGATGTCCTACGAGCAGTACTTC.

The genes are TRBV11-1 and TRBJ2-1; D possibly corresponds to TRBD2 (5 bases). Germline V CDR1 and CDR2: SGHAT, FQDESV (reference sequence). The V and J ends lost 10 bases and 3 bases respectively, with 19 bases between them. The CDR3 sequence is 15 residues long. The CDR3 loop reads CAINLGWESYNEQFF. The CDR3 DNA sequence: TGTGCCATTAACTTAGGGTGGGAGAGCTACAATGAGCAGTTCTTC.

With regard to this clonotype: A much larger clone differs by one base, so this may be a read error. J is TRBJ1-5 and V is TRBV14, with D tentatively TRBD1 (5 bases). Deletions cut 8 bases from V and 7 bases from J, with 15 bases between. The CDR3 totals 13 residues. Germline V gene lookup returns CDR1 SGHDN and CDR2 FVKESK. DNA for the CDR3: TGTGCCAGCGGCGGGGGGGAATACCAGCCCCAGCATTTT. Translated: CASGGGEYQPQHF. Complete variable domain (other parts from reference TRBV14 and TRBJ1-5): EAGVTQFPSHSVIEKGQTVTLRCDPISGHDNLYWYRRVMGKEIKFLLHFVKESKQDESGMPNNRFLAERTGGTYSTLKVQPAELEDSGVYFCASGGGEYQPQHFGDGTRLSIL.

This clonotype was counted many times. V usage is TRBV5-4 and J usage is TRBJ2-3; possibly TRBD1 for D (6 bases). The V end lost 0 bases, the J end lost 4 bases, and 12 bases lay between the germline ends. The CDR3 loop spans 15 amino acids. Germline V gene lookup returns CDR1 SGHNT and CDR2 YYREEE (reference sequence). The CDR3 region has the DNA TGTGCCAGCAGCTTGGCACAGGGAGTGGCAGATACGCAGTATTTT. As protein: CASSLAQGVADTQYF. Complete variable domain (other parts from reference TRBV5-4 and TRBJ2-3): ETGVTQSPTHLIKTRGQQVTLRCSSQSGHNTVSWYQQALGQGPQFIFQYYREEENGRGNFPPRFSGLQFPNYSSELNVNALELDDSALYLCASSLAQGVADTQYFGPGTRLTVL.

This clonotype was counted ten times or more. J is TRBJ2-7 and V is TRBV5-1; TRBD2 aligns across 7 bases. After removal of 0 bases from V and 5 bases from J, the junction contained 5 bases not matched to a gene. This CDR3 spans 14 amino acids. Germline CDR1 reads SGHRS; CDR2 reads YFSETQ. The CDR3 reads CASSLGAGFNEQYF. The CDR3 DNA reads as TGCGCCAGCAGCTTGGGAGCGGGGTTCAACGAGCAGTACTTC.

Comments on this clonotype: Mismatch with germline at one junction end may stem from a read error. The chain combines TRBV4-1 with TRBJ2-3, with D hard to call. The V gene's germline CDR1 is MGHRA and CDR2 YSYEKL. This CDR3 is built from 15 residues. The CDR3 spells CATSQSERPADTQYF. CDR3 in DNA: TGCGCCACCAGCCAGTCGGAACGGCCCGCGGATACACAGTATTTT.

A word on this clonotype: Sequence at one end of the junction differs from germline and may be a read error. The chain couples TRBV11-2 to TRBJ1-5; D not resolved. CDR1 SGHAT and CDR2 FQNNGV come from the germline V gene. The CDR3 has 15 residues. CDR3 bases: TGTGCCAGCAGCTTAGCGGGCCGAGGTAATCAGCCCCGGTATTTT. It is translated as CASSLAGRGNQPRYF.

This chain links TRBV5-1 with TRBJ2-5; 7 nucleotides match TRBD1. With V trimmed by 4 bases and J by 7 bases, 10 bases remained unmatched. Germline V gives CDR1 SGHRS, CDR2 YFSETQ. The CDR3 loop spans 14 amino acids. The CDR3 here is CASSRDSFQMTQYF. In DNA, the CDR3 is TGCGCCAGCAGCAGGGACAGCTTCCAAATGACCCAGTACTTC.

The sample holds a few counts of this clonotype. This chain links TRBV5-1 with TRBJ2-2, with D perhaps being TRBD1 or TRBD2 (6 bases each). The CDR3 is 15 residues long. Germline loops: CDR1 SGHRS, CDR2 YFSETQ. The V gene lost 4 bases and the J gene lost 0 bases, with 10 bases spanning the gap. DNA for the CDR3: TGCGCCAGCAGCGCGGGACACACGAACACCGGGGAGCTGTTTTTT. Amino acid sequence: CASSAGHTNTGELFF. The whole variable domain, remainder taken from reference TRBV5-1 and TRBJ2-2, is KAGVTQTPRYLIKTRGQQVTLSCSPISGHRSVSWYQQTPGQGLQFLFEYFSETQRNKGNFPGRFSGRQFSNSRSEMNVSTLELGDSALYLCASSAGHTNTGELFFGEGSRLTVL.

Concerning this clonotype itself: Because the CDR3 is missing its conserved closing phenylalanine or tryptophan, this is likely a read error. Because the CDR3's place on the DNA is in doubt, the DNA is left out and the CDR3 is given as listed by TCRdb. This chain links TRBV20-1 with TRBJ1-4. The CDR3 is made up of 11 amino acids, end residues included. Germline loops: CDR1 DFQATT, CDR2 SNEGSKA (reference sequence). Here the CDR3 reads CSARRNEKLFS.

The chain is built from TRBV20-1 and TRBJ2-3; TRBD2 agrees at 12 bases. The length of the CDR3 is 16 residues. CDR1 DFQATT and CDR2 SNEGSKA come from the germline V gene (reference sequence). CDR3 protein: CIVSKASGRATDTQYF. CDR3 coding DNA: TGCATTGTTAGTAAGGCTAGCGGGAGGGCCACAGATACGCAGTATTTT.

Regarding this clonotype: Germline and junction disagree at one end, which may indicate a read error. This chain links TRBV29-1 with TRBJ1-2, with D possibly matching TRBD1 (5 bases). In germline, CDR1 is SQVTM, CDR2 ANQGSEA. The CDR3 length is 11 residues. Here the CDR3 reads CRVEEFETVYF. CDR3 in DNA: TGCAGGGTTGAAGAGTTCGAGACAGTCTACTTC. The full variable domain, completed using reference TRBV29-1 and TRBJ1-2, is SAVISQKPSRDICQRGTSLTIQCQVDSQVTMMFWYRQQPGQSLTLIATANQGSEATYESGFVIDKFPISRPNLTFSTLTVSNMSPEDSSIYLCRVEEFETVYFGSGTRLTVV.

This clonotype was detected once. The junction differs from germline at one of its ends, possibly a read error. The genes are TRBV12-3 or TRBV12-4 and TRBJ1-2; the D is unclear. The CDR3 length is 14 residues. This CDR3 reads CASSPPRRSYGYTF. CDR3 coding DNA: TGTGCCAGCAGCCCTCCTAGGAGAAGCTATGGTTACACCTTC.

Comment on this clonotype: At one end the junction does not follow the germline gene, possibly because of a read error. The V gene is TRBV24-1, the J gene TRBJ2-1, with a possible D match to TRBD2 (5 bases). Germline values: CDR1 KGHDR, CDR2 SFDVKD. The CDR3 extends over 16 amino acids. The CDR3 DNA sequence: TGTACCACTAGTAAGACCAGCAGCAGAACCTACAATGAGCAGTTCTTC. This encodes CTTSKTSSRTYNEQFF.

This clonotype was seen only once. It is likely a read error, because the conserved phenylalanine at the end of the CDR3 is missing. The rearrangement links TRBV20-1 to TRBJ2-6; D call uncertain. V was clipped by 0 bases and J by 4 bases, with 10 bases between them. The germline gives CDR1 DFQATT, CDR2 SNEGSKA (reference sequence). The CDR3 spans 15 residues. The CDR3 DNA follows: TGCAGTGCTAGAGATCAAGGAGCAGGGGCCAACGTCCTGACTATC. Residues: CSARDQGAGANVLTI.

V usage is TRBV6-1 and J usage is TRBJ2-7; D could derive from TRBD1 or TRBD2 (5 bases each). The CDR3 runs to 15 residues. Germline-derived CDR1 and CDR2 are MNHNS and SASEGT. Between the trimmed V and J ends, which lost 7 bases and 3 bases, there was a span of 19 bases. The CDR3 nucleotides are TGTGCCAGCACTGCCCGGGACCCTATCCACTACGAGCAGTACTTC. It encodes CASTARDPIHYEQYF.

The chain employs TRBV19 and TRBJ1-5, with a tentative D call TRBD1 (5 bases). The CDR3 covers 13 residues. Germline-derived CDR1 and CDR2 are LNHDA and SQIVND (reference sequence). Trimming shortened V by 6 bases and J by 15 bases, and 21 bases separated the two germline ends. DNA for the CDR3: TGTGCCAGTAGCCAACAGGTAATGAGGTCCCTGCATTTT. Encoded protein: CASSQQVMRSLHF.